Following are 17 T cell receptor beta chains from one sample sequenced in a study of post-analysis software for immune sequencing data. Findings of the study overall: About 5 TRBV segments, including TRBV5-6, TRBV5-1 and TRBV20-1, were more frequent in patients than controls.

Carried by the TCR beta cDNA libraries were unique molecular identifiers. TCRdb reanalysed the PCR reads using MiXCR and keeps one entry per CDR3 protein. The table records approximately 570,000 distinct CDR3 sequences, roughly 46% of them present only once. What these receptors recognize is not known. The sample taken for sequencing was blood. These receptors originate from a girl aged 10 to 17 with multiple sclerosis.

This chain's CDR3 is CASSQVKSTGTEKETQYF. CDR3 coding DNA: TGCGCCAGCAGCCAAGTAAAGAGCACCGGGACAGAAAAAGAGACCCAGTACTTC. The chain couples TRBV4-1 to TRBJ2-5; TRBD1 matches 7 bases. The CDR3 is made up of 18 amino acids. Trimming at V came to 1 base and at J to 3 bases, leaving 14 bases not matched to a gene. Germline values: CDR1 MGHRA, CDR2 YSYEKL.

J is TRBJ2-7 and V is TRBV5-1; D is uncertain. CDR1 and CDR2 from the germline V gene are SGHRS and YFSETQ. This CDR3 is 13 amino acids long. The germline V and J ends were trimmed by 2 bases and 3 bases, with 9 bases remaining between them. CDR3 in DNA: TGCGCCAGCAGCTTTCAGGTCGACTACGAGCAGTACTTC. Residues: CASSFQVDYEQYF. The variable domain in full, completed from reference TRBV5-1 and TRBJ2-7, reads KAGVTQTPRYLIKTRGQQVTLSCSPISGHRSVSWYQQTPGQGLQFLFEYFSETQRNKGNFPGRFSGRQFSNSRSEMNVSTLELGDSALYLCASSFQVDYEQYFGPGTRLTVT.

CDR3 amino acids: CAPVQHRTEAFF. The CDR3 DNA sequence: TGTGCCCCTGTCCAGCATCGGACTGAAGCTTTCTTT. The V and J genes are TRBV24-1 and TRBJ1-1; D gene unclear. The CDR3 consists of 12 residues. Germline CDR1 reads KGHDR; CDR2 reads SFDVKD. V was pared by 12 bases and J by 5 bases, with 15 bases between.

This clonotype was counted only a few times. The J gene is TRBJ2-1, the V gene TRBV29-1; D is possibly TRBD2 (7 bases). Deletions cut 3 bases from V and 3 bases from J, with 15 bases between. CDR3 length equals 15 residues. Germline V gives CDR1 SQVTM, CDR2 ANQGSEA. The CDR3 DNA follows: TGCAGCGTTGATACGCCGAGGGGGGGCTACAATGAGCAGTTCTTC. This gives the protein CSVDTPRGGYNEQFF.

V usage is TRBV20-1 and J usage is TRBJ2-4, with unresolved D. The CDR3 consists of 11 residues. The V gene's germline CDR1 is DFQATT and CDR2 SNEGSKA (reference sequence). The V end was cut by 0 bases, the J end by 7 bases, with 4 bases between. The CDR3 DNA follows: TGCAGTGCTAGAGAGGGGAACATTCAGTACTTC. It codes for CSAREGNIQYF.

This rearrangement joins TRBV10-3 to TRBJ1-2, with D perhaps TRBD1 (6 bases). Trimming pared 0 bases from V and 0 bases from J, leaving 17 bases between. CDR1 and CDR2 (germline): ENHRY, SYGVKD. The CDR3 sequence is 18 residues long. CDR3 residues: CAISESTLRTVSNYGYTF. CDR3 in DNA: TGTGCCATCAGTGAGTCGACGTTGAGGACAGTGTCTAACTATGGCTACACCTTC.

The gene calls are TRBV29-1 and TRBJ1-5; D gene uncertain. Germline V gene lookup returns CDR1 SQVTM and CDR2 ANQGSEA. V lost 3 bases to trimming and J lost 0 bases, with 6 bases between them. The CDR3 is made up of 13 amino acids. CDR3 in amino acids: CSVEFSSNQPQHF. The CDR3 DNA reads TGCAGCGTTGAGTTCAGTAGCAATCAGCCCCAGCATTTT.

CDR3 bases: TGTGCCAGCAGCCCCCAGCGGAGGGGCACTGAAGCTTTCTTT. It translates to CASSPQRRGTEAFF. V is TRBV7-2 and J is TRBJ1-1, with D perhaps matching TRBD1 (5 bases). The CDR3 has 14 amino acids. Trimming removed 5 bases at V and 4 bases at J, with 14 bases between. Germline-derived CDR1 and CDR2 are SGHTA and FQGNSA. Drawing the rest from reference TRBV7-2 and TRBJ1-1, the complete variable domain is GAGVSQSPSNKVTEKGKDVELRCDPISGHTALYWYRQSLGQGLEFLIYFQGNSAPDKSGLPSDRFSAERTGGSVSTLTIQRTQQEDSAVYLCASSPQRRGTEAFFGQGTRLTVV.

The V gene is TRBV24-1, the J gene TRBJ2-1, with 8 bases identical to TRBD1. The germline V gene has CDR1 KGHDR and CDR2 SFDVKD. The CDR3 has 14 residues. Trimming took 6 bases from V and 0 from J; bases not matched to a gene: 0. CDR3 nucleotide sequence: TGTGCCACCAGTACAGGGGGCTCCTACAATGAGCAGTTCTTC. It specifies CATSTGGSYNEQFF.

This clonotype has only a few counts. The chain is built from TRBV5-1 and TRBJ2-5; 7 positions agree with TRBD1. The CDR3 contains 16 residues. V lost 2 bases to trimming and J lost 5 bases; unmatched junction nucleotides: 12. The V gene's germline CDR1 is SGHRS and CDR2 YFSETQ. The CDR3 loop is CASSFPKIQGTETQYF. The CDR3 nucleotides are TGCGCCAGCAGCTTCCCCAAAATACAGGGGACGGAGACCCAGTACTTC.

The chain uses TRBV5-1 and TRBJ2-7, with 10 bases identical to TRBD2. Germline V CDR1 and CDR2: SGHRS, YFSETQ. The CDR3 is 16 amino acids. V gave up 4 bases and J gave up 4 bases; unmatched junction bases: 11. The DNA of the CDR3 is TGCGCCAGCAGCCCCTTGGCTGGACTAGCGGAATACGAGCAGTACTTC. The encoded protein is CASSPLAGLAEYEQYF.

This clonotype was seen only a few times. This rearrangement joins TRBV4-2 to TRBJ2-5; D is undetermined. The CDR3 runs to 14 residues. Germline V gives CDR1 LGHNA, CDR2 YNFKEQ. Between the trimmed V and J ends, which lost 1 base and 4 bases, there was a span of 10 bases. The CDR3 loop reads CASSQGVGRETQYF. DNA of the CDR3: TGTGCCAGCAGCCAAGGAGTAGGGCGAGAGACCCAGTACTTC.

The gene calls are TRBV11-3 and TRBJ2-7; a possible D gene is TRBD2 (7 bases). The ends were cut back, 5 bases at V and 0 bases at J, with 17 bases in the middle. This CDR3 is built from 16 residues. Germline V lookup: CDR1 SGHNT, CDR2 YENEEA. This chain's CDR3 is CASSPDGGGSSYEQYF. The CDR3 DNA reads TGTGCCAGCAGCCCCGACGGGGGCGGGAGCTCCTACGAGCAGTACTTC.

The count of this clonotype is one. The V and J genes are TRBV5-6 and TRBJ2-5; D possibly matches TRBD1 or TRBD2 (6 bases each). V lost 1 base, J lost 3 bases, and 10 bases lay in between. The CDR3 extends over 14 amino acids. CDR1 and CDR2 (germline): SGHDT, YYEEEE. The CDR3 sequence: CASSLKGGKETQYF. The CDR3 bases are TGTGCCAGCAGCTTGAAGGGGGGCAAAGAGACCCAGTACTTC.

The chain recombines TRBV7-2 with TRBJ2-7; 7 nucleotides line up with TRBD1. This CDR3 comprises 13 residues. Germline trimming cut 5 bases from V and 0 bases from J; bases unmatched to any gene: 1. CDR1 is SGHTA and CDR2 is FQGNSA in the germline V gene. In DNA, the CDR3 is TGTGCCAGCAGCACAGGGGCCTCCTACGAGCAGTACTTC. As protein: CASSTGASYEQYF. The variable domain in full, completed from reference TRBV7-2 and TRBJ2-7, reads GAGVSQSPSNKVTEKGKDVELRCDPISGHTALYWYRQSLGQGLEFLIYFQGNSAPDKSGLPSDRFSAERTGGSVSTLTIQRTQQEDSAVYLCASSTGASYEQYFGPGTRLTVT.

This clonotype was observed once. The junction does not match germline at one end; this may be a read error. The V gene is TRBV7-6, the J gene TRBJ2-4; 8 nucleotides align to TRBD2. From germline, CDR1 is SGHVS and CDR2 FNYEAQ. The CDR3 totals 15 residues. The CDR3 spells CTSSPQGGGRGIQYF. CDR3 DNA sequence: TGTACCAGCAGCCCCCAGGGCGGGGGGCGCGGCATTCAGTACTTC.

V gene TRBV5-5 combines with J gene TRBJ2-2; D unclear. The V end was cut by 2 bases, the J end by 0 bases, with 11 bases between. CDR1 is SGHKS and CDR2 is YYEKEE in the germline V gene (reference sequence). The CDR3 length is 16 residues. Here the CDR3 reads CASSFGYGTNTGELFF. The CDR3 nucleotides are TGTGCCAGCAGCTTCGGGTACGGAACGAACACCGGGGAGCTGTTTTTT. Drawing the rest from reference TRBV5-5 and TRBJ2-2, the complete variable domain is DAGVTQSPTHLIKTRGQQVTLRCSPISGHKSVSWYQQVLGQGPQFIFQYYEKEERGRGNFPDRFSARQFPNYSSELNVNALLLGDSALYLCASSFGYGTNTGELFFGEGSRLTVL.